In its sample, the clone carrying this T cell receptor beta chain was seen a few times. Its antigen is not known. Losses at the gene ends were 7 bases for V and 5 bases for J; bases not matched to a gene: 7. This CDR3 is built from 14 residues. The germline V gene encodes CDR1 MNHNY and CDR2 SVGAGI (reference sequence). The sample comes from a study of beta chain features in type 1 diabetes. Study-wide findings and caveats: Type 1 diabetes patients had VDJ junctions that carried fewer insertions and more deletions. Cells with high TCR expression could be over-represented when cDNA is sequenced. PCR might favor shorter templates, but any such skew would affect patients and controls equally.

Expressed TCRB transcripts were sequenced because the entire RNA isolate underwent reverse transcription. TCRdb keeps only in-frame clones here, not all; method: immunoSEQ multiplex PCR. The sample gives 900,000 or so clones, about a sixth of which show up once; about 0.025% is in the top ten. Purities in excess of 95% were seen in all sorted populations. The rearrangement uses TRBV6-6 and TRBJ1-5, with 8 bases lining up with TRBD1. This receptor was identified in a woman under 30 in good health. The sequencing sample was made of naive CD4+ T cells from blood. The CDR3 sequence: CASTRDRGDQPQHF. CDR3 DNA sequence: TGTGCCAGCACTAGAGACAGGGGTGATCAGCCCCAGCATTTT.